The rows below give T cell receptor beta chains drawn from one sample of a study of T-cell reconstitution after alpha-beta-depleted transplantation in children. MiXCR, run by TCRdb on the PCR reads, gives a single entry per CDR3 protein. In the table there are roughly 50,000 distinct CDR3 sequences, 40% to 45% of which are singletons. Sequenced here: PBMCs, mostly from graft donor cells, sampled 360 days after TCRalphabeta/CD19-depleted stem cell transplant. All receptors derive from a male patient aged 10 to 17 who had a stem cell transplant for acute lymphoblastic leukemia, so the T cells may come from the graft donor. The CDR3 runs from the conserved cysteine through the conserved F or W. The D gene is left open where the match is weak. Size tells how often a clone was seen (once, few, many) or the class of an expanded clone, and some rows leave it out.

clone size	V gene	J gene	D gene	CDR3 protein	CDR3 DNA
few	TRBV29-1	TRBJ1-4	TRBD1	CSAFGTGERRANEKLFF	TGCAGCGCCTTCGGGACAGGGGAGAGAAGGGCTAATGAAAAACTGTTTTTT
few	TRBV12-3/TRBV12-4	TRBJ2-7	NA	CASSPTSVGYEQYF	TGTGCCAGCAGCCCAACTTCAGTCGGCTACGAGCAGTACTTC
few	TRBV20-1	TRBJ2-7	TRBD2	CSAIPLAGLPYEQYF	TGCAGTGCTATCCCTCTAGCGGGCCTTCCCTACGAGCAGTACTTC
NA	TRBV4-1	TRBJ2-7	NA	CASSDTYEQYF	TGCGCCAGCAGCGACACCTACGAGCAGTACTTC
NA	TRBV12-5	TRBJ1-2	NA	CASGSTNYGYTF	TGTGCTAGTGGTTCTACGAACTATGGCTACACCTTC
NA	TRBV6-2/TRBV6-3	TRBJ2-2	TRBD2	CASSYSRGGGTGELFF	TGTGCCAGCAGTTACTCCCGCGGGGGTGGCACCGGGGAGCTGTTTTTT
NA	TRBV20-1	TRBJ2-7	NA	CSASKGYEQYF	TGCAGTGCTAGCAAGGGCTACGAGCAGTACTTC
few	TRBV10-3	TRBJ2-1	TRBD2	CAISESWTSGGANYNEQFF	TGTGCCATCAGTGAGTCTTGGACTAGCGGGGGGGCCAACTACAATGAGCAGTTCTTC
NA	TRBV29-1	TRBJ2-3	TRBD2	CSVAGLAGSIGTDTQYF	TGCAGCGTTGCGGGACTAGCGGGGTCAATCGGCACAGATACGCAGTATTTT
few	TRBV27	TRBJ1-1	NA	CASSLYGGTSEAFF	TGTGCCAGCAGTTTATACGGAGGTACCAGTGAAGCTTTCTTT
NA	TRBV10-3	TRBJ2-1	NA	CAISRDFYNEQFF	TGTGCCATCAGCCGGGATTTTTACAATGAGCAGTTCTTC
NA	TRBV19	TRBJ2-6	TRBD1	CASRTLTGVRSGANVLTF	TGTGCCAGTAGAACTCTGACAGGGGTCCGCTCTGGGGCCAACGTCCTGACTTTC
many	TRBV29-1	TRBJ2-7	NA	CSARTTSSYEQYF	TGCAGCGCACGGACTACCAGCTCCTACGAGCAGTACTTC
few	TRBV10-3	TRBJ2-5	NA	CATNKGGETQYF	TGTGCCACCAATAAAGGGGGGGAGACCCAGTACTTC
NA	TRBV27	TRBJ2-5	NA	CASTLQGETQYF	TGTGCCAGCACCTTACAAGGAGAGACCCAGTACTTC
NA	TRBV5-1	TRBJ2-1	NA	CASSLERGSYNEQFF	TGCGCCAGCAGCTTGGAGAGGGGCTCCTACAATGAGCAGTTCTTC
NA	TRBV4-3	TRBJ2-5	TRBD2	CASSQETPSGGVETQYF	TGCGCCAGCAGCCAAGAGACGCCCAGCGGGGGGGTAGAGACCCAGTACTTC